The present entry profiles one T cell receptor (beta chain) with its context. Its target is not known. The source of the sample is a study of shared clonotypes between healthy human individuals. Looking at the study overall: Donors had three CD4 naive, three CD4 memory, two CD8 naive and one CD8 memory plate apiece. Study-level points and caveats: The naive CD4 repertoires of a few donors were compared, and approximately 4.5% of clonotypes were shared.

This CDR3 is 16 amino acids long. V shed 0 bases, J shed 10 bases, and the junction held 10 bases outside the gene matches. Germline V lookup: CDR1 SGDLS, CDR2 YYNGEE. In the naive CD8 group, cells lacked CD45RO and were positively selected for CCR7, so terminally differentiated effector memory CD45RA+ cells were left out. Caucasian adults living in Nashville, Tennessee, provided all samples. The protocol was immunoSEQ multiplex PCR, while the TCRdb copy is restricted to in-frame clones and leaves out a portion. The sample holds around 1.9 million clones, roughly 91% seen once. The sequenced sample was naive CD8+ T cells from PBMCs. The chain recombines TRBV9 with TRBJ2-1, with 10 bases aligning to TRBD2. The receptor was isolated from a young man in good health. Some clones in this sample may be carry-over from other donors' samples. The CDR3 sequence: CASSVGLAGLTGEQFF. The CDR3 region has the DNA TGTGCCAGCAGCGTAGGACTAGCGGGCCTCACGGGCGAGCAGTTCTTC.